The clone carrying this TCR beta chain was counted only a few times. TCRdb called the RT-PCR reads again in MiXCR, with one record for every CDR3 protein. Among hundreds of thousands of distinct CDR3 sequences listed, under 20% were seen once. The data derive from a study of patients and donors after allogeneic stem cell transplantation. The junction had 8 bases not matched to a gene; V was cut back by 5 bases and J by 5 bases. This CDR3 contains 17 residues. Sequenced input: blood, either unsorted or a sorted T cell fraction (not recorded which). The TCR sequence derives from a human donor who was either an allogeneic HSCT recipient or a stem cell or donor lymphocyte infusion donor (not recorded which). It is not recorded whose cells these are; they may come from a transplant donor. The rearrangement links TRBV12-3 or TRBV12-4 to TRBJ2-3; 15 nucleotides match TRBD2. CDR3 region: CASSPWTSGGAEDTQYF. DNA of the CDR3: TGTGCCAGCAGTCCCTGGACTAGCGGGGGGGCGGAAGATACGCAGTATTTT.